A selection of T cell receptor beta chains follows, all from one sample in a study of ipilimumab plus nivolumab after autologous stem cell transplantation. Data came from immunoSEQ multiplex PCR; TCRdb stores just in-frame clones and leaves some out. This sample has 40,000 to 45,000 clones, with 90% to 95% found just once. The specimen comprised PBMCs, sampled in a trial of ipilimumab plus nivolumab as post-transplant consolidation. The receptors stem from a male donor with multiple myeloma. CDR3s leave out the opening cysteine and the closing phenylalanine or tryptophan. D genes are given only for firm matches.

TRBD2	TRBV6-6	TRBJ2-3	ASSYWVSGSTDTQY
TRBD2	TRBV5-6	TRBJ2-1	ASSLRTSGRVLNEQF
TRBD1	TRBV27	TRBJ1-6	ASSNRGNNSPLH
TRBD2	TRBV19	TRBJ2-2	ASIAGGRTGELF
TRBD1	TRBV6-6	TRBJ1-3	ASSSGQGNTIY
TRBD1	TRBV5-1	TRBJ1-5	ASSSPPGTGNQPQH
TRBD1	TRBV4-2	TRBJ2-7	ASSSDRAYEQY
TRBD2	TRBV30	TRBJ2-3	AWSREGIYTDTQY
NA	TRBV5-4	TRBJ1-3	ASSLDQGSGNTIY
NA	TRBV18	TRBJ2-7	ASSPEHRGLGSYEQY
TRBD1	TRBV28	TRBJ1-2	ASSLPRGTGKGYT
TRBD2	TRBV30	TRBJ2-1	AWSVWREPGEEQF
TRBD2	TRBV5-4	TRBJ2-2	ASSRDYQGGELF
NA	TRBV2	TRBJ2-3	ASKGTSTDTQY
TRBD1	TRBV4-3	TRBJ1-1	ASSQDPLGGGGGTEAF
NA	TRBV19	TRBJ2-1	ASSILHRSYNEQF
NA	TRBV5-1	TRBJ1-6	ASSLGQGNSPLH
NA	TRBV11-2	TRBJ2-7	ASSFLTGQAGRGEQY
TRBD1	TRBV29-1	TRBJ1-2	SASTGVDGYT
TRBD2	TRBV7-8	TRBJ2-7	ASSYTSGGGWEQY
TRBD1	TRBV7-2	TRBJ1-2	ASSSGTGVGYT
NA	TRBV27	TRBJ2-2	ASSSPGLGTGELF